This TCR beta chain came from a study of blood T cells in healthy people across ages. Findings and limits, study-wide: Total diversity from one million sequenced T cells was likely underestimated. Correlation between TCR beta diversity and naive T cell percentage was strong.

Each individual donor underwent a draw of approximately 10 milliliters of peripheral blood. The authors isolated at least 6 million PBMCs per sample. The CDR3 covers 16 residues. Germline values: CDR1 LNHDA, CDR2 SQIVND (reference sequence). Trimming shortened V by 5 bases and J by 2 bases, and 15 bases separated the two germline ends. As concerns this clonotype: The antigen is undetermined.

With a J-beta primer mix and a sample-barcoded 5' primer, a second PCR ran about 7 to 12 cycles. TCRdb re-derived calls from the 5' RACE reads in MiXCR, one entry per CDR3 protein. The top ten hold under 4% of the sample, which has hundreds of thousands of distinct CDR3 sequences, roughly 21% seen once. The TCR sequence derives from a man between 65 and 80 years old in good health. The specimen was blood. V is TRBV19 and J is TRBJ2-2; tentative D call: TRBD2 (5 bases). The CDR3 is CASSPRGGYNTGELFF. The CDR3, as DNA: TGTGCCAGTAGTCCCCGGGGTGGTTACAACACCGGGGAGCTGTTTTTT.